This T cell receptor beta chain was identified in a study of blood T cell repertoires in COVID-19. Study information: T cells, B-cell-depleted T cells, or PBMCs provided the cDNA or gDNA that served as material.

V was clipped by 5 bases and J by 7 bases, with 17 bases between them. Germline assignment: CDR1 SGHNT and CDR2 YENEEA. The CDR3 totals 14 residues. This clone is a singleton in its sample. Seattle participants joined during active infection and were tracked over time. How the authors handled the data: Estimation of nucleated cell counts relied on the amplification of reference gene primers. Some clones are missing from TCRdb's copy, which holds only in-frame ones; the method was immunoSEQ multiplex PCR. The DNA was the basis for D and trimming; V, J and clone size are from that table. Among roughly 100,000 clones listed, 87% were seen once.

J is TRBJ1-2 and V is TRBV11-3; TRBD1 is a possible D gene (5 bases). The clonotype was recovered from a woman aged 45-60 years with COVID-19, enrolled during active disease. The sample comprised peripheral blood. CDR3 in amino acids: CASSPGELLGGYTF. For the CDR3, the DNA is TGTGCCAGCAGCCCGGGGGAACTTTTGGGTGGCTACACCTTC. Full variable domain (outside the CDR3, taken from reference TRBV11-3 and TRBJ1-2): EAGVVQSPRYKIIEKKQPVAFWCNPISGHNTLYWYLQNLGQGPELLIRYENEEAVDDSQLPKDRFSAERLKGVDSTLKIQPAELGDSAVYLCASSPGELLGGYTFGSGTRLTVV.